Listed here are 14 T cell receptor beta chains from one sample, sequenced in a study of cytomegalovirus exposure and HLA in healthy donors. Primers included in the PCR were 60 Vbeta and 13 Jbeta primers. Method: immunoSEQ multiplex PCR; TCRdb's copy keeps in-frame clones and lacks some. The sample lists fewer than 150,000 clones, about 83% seen once, with 2.7% in the top ten. The sequenced sample was PBMCs. The receptors shown here come from a woman aged 40 to 50 in good health and CMV-seropositive.

The rearrangement links TRBV6-5 to TRBJ1-2; 10 bases line up with TRBD1. Germline V gene lookup returns CDR1 MNHEY and CDR2 SVGAGI. V trimming: 6 bases; J trimming: 7 bases; junction bases outside the gene matches: 8. The CDR3 consists of 14 residues. DNA of the CDR3: TGTGCCAGCAGGGCTCGGGGACAGGGGTCTGGCTACACCTTC. Translation: CASRARGQGSGYTF.

The rearrangement joins TRBV12-5 to TRBJ2-5, with TRBD2 identical over 11 bases. Germline trimming cut 1 base from V and 4 bases from J; bases unmatched to any gene: 2. Germline V gene lookup returns CDR1 LGHNT and CDR2 FRNRAP. The CDR3 consists of 15 residues. This CDR3 is CASGLASGRSETQYF. For the CDR3, the DNA is TGTGCTAGTGGTTTGGCTAGCGGGAGGTCAGAGACCCAGTACTTC. Together with reference TRBV12-5 and TRBJ2-5, the CDR3 gives the full variable domain: DARVTQTPRHKVTEMGQEVTMRCQPILGHNTVFWYRQTMMQGLELLAYFRNRAPLDDSGMPKDRFSAEMPDATLATLKIQPSEPRDSAVYFCASGLASGRSETQYFGPGTRLLVL.

In the case of this clone: The same CDR3 also results from other DNA sequences found in this sample. This chain links TRBV4-2 with TRBJ2-5; D may be TRBD2 (7 bases). With 0 bases removed from V and 1 base from J, the gap between germline ends came to 9 bases. CDR1 LGHNA and CDR2 YNFKEQ come from the germline V gene. CDR3 length: 15 residues. Here the CDR3 reads CASSQEGGAQETQYF. As DNA, the CDR3 is TGTGCCAGCAGCCAAGAAGGGGGGGCCCAAGAGACCCAGTACTTC.

This chain connects TRBV7-9 to TRBJ2-3, with 10 bases aligning to TRBD2. The CDR3 has 14 amino acids. The V and J ends lost 4 bases and 4 bases, in that order; junction bases with no gene match: 2. Germline CDR1 reads SEHNR; CDR2 reads FQNEAQ (reference sequence). DNA of the CDR3: TGTGCCAGCAGCTCTAGCGGGGGCCCAGATACGCAGTATTTT. Protein: CASSSSGGPDTQYF.

The CDR3 DNA reads as TGTGCCAGCAGCCGACAGGGCTTCTACGAGCAGTACTTC. Its protein is CASSRQGFYEQYF. The chain carries TRBV7-8 and TRBJ2-7; the match to TRBD1 covers 7 bases. The CDR3 runs to 13 residues. Losses at the gene ends were 5 bases for V and 3 bases for J; bases not matched to a gene: 4. Germline CDR1 and CDR2: SGHVS and FQNEAQ.

The chain links TRBV2 to TRBJ2-1; possible D gene TRBD1, 5 bases. Trimming took off 11 bases at V and 5 bases at J, with 13 bases between the two ends. CDR1 is SNHLY, CDR2 FYNNEI, per germline. The CDR3 totals 12 residues. CDR3 coding DNA: TGTGCCTTCAGGGCAGGGAACAATGAGCAGTTCTTC. Translated: CAFRAGNNEQFF.

The rearrangement uses TRBV4-2 and TRBJ2-2, with TRBD2 matching over 11 bases. This CDR3 is 17 amino acids long. Germline V lookup: CDR1 LGHNA, CDR2 YNFKEQ. V dropped 0 bases and J dropped 8; count of bases not matched to a gene: 8. The CDR3 sequence: CASSQDSLAGGIGELFF. The CDR3 DNA sequence: TGTGCCAGCAGCCAAGATTCGCTAGCGGGAGGAATAGGGGAGCTGTTTTTT.

The chain has TRBV19 and TRBJ2-2, with D perhaps matching TRBD1 (6 bases). The CDR3 sequence is 15 residues long. Germline-derived CDR1 and CDR2 are LNHDA and SQIVND (reference sequence). V dropped 2 bases and J dropped 6 bases, with 13 bases sitting between them. The CDR3: CASSIWQGISGELFF. The CDR3 nucleotides are TGTGCCAGTAGTATATGGCAGGGGATTTCCGGGGAGCTGTTTTTT.

The chain has TRBV19 and TRBJ2-1; 9 nucleotides align to TRBD2. Trimming took 9 bases from V and 14 from J; bases not matched to a gene: 17. The length of the CDR3 is 14 residues. The V gene's germline CDR1 is LNHDA and CDR2 SQIVND (reference sequence). In DNA, the CDR3 is TGTGCCAGCCAACAAATATATAGCGGGAGTCGAAAGTTCTTC. This gives the protein CASQQIYSGSRKFF. The full variable domain, its missing parts supplied by reference TRBV19 and TRBJ2-1, is DGGITQSPKYLFRKEGQNVTLSCEQNLNHDAMYWYRQDPGQGLRLIYYSQIVNDFQKGDIAEGYSVSREKKESFPLTVTSAQKNPTAFYLCASQQIYSGSRKFFGPGTRLTVL.

This clone was observed a few times. The chain recombines TRBV19 with TRBJ1-4; 8 bases map to TRBD1. The CDR3 is made up of 15 amino acids. CDR1 and CDR2 (germline): LNHDA, SQIVND (reference sequence). Trimming took 6 bases from V and 7 from J; bases not matched to a gene: 10. CDR3 region: CASSPGDRWAEKLFF. The DNA for the CDR3 is TGTGCCAGTAGCCCAGGGGACAGGTGGGCTGAAAAACTGTTTTTT.

The rearrangement uses TRBV19 and TRBJ1-2; the D gene is possibly TRBD1 (6 bases). With 7 bases removed from V and 4 bases from J, the gap between germline ends came to 13 bases. Germline CDR1 and CDR2: LNHDA and SQIVND (reference sequence). The CDR3 runs to 13 residues. For the CDR3, the DNA is TGTGCCAGTATAACAGGGAGCGGCTATGGCTACACCTTC. Amino acid sequence: CASITGSGYGYTF.

The chain employs TRBV4-1 and TRBJ2-5, with 9 bases lining up with TRBD1. The germline CDR1 and CDR2 sequences are MGHRA and YSYEKL. V was pared by 7 bases and J by 2 bases, with 14 bases of the junction left unmatched. This CDR3 spans 17 amino acids. For the CDR3, the DNA is TGCGCCAGCAAAGCGGGTCCCGGGACAGGGATTCAAGAGACCCAGTACTTC. Residues: CASKAGPGTGIQETQYF.

V and J are TRBV5-6 and TRBJ1-6, with D possibly TRBD1 on 6 matching bases. CDR3 length: 15 residues. V lost 2 bases to trimming and J lost 6 bases, with 12 bases between them. CDR1 and CDR2 (germline): SGHDT, YYEEEE. CDR3 amino acids: CASSFQTGVNSPLHF. The CDR3 DNA reads as TGTGCCAGCAGCTTTCAGACAGGTGTTAATTCACCCCTCCACTTT.

The chain uses TRBV27 and TRBJ1-2, with D maybe TRBD1 (6 bases). Trimming removed 10 bases at V and 0 bases at J, with 18 bases between. The length of the CDR3 is 15 residues. CDR1 and CDR2 (germline): MNHEY, SMNVEV (reference sequence). CDR3 residues: CATFGNRVSNYGYTF. CDR3 coding DNA: TGTGCCACTTTCGGGAACAGGGTTTCTAACTATGGCTACACCTTC.